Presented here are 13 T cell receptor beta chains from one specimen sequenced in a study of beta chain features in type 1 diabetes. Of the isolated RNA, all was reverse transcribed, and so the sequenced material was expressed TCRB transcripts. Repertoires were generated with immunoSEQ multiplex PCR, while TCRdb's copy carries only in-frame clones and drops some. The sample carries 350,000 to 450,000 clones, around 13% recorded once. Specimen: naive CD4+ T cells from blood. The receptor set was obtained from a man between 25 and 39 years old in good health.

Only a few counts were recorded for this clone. For the CDR3, the DNA is TGCGCCAGCAGCCAGCCCGGAGTAGGGGAGCTGTTTTTT. Protein: CASSQPGVGELFF. The chain has TRBV4-3 and TRBJ2-2; D is undetermined. The CDR3 is made up of 13 amino acids. CDR1 LGHNA and CDR2 YSLEER come from the germline V gene. V dropped 3 bases and J dropped 8 bases, with 10 bases sitting between them.

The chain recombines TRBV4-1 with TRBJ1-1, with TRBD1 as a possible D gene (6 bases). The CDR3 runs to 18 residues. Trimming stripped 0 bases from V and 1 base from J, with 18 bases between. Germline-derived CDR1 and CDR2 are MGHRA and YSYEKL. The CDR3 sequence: CASSQDWGLVKGNTEAFF. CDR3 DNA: TGCGCCAGCAGCCAAGATTGGGGGCTCGTCAAAGGGAACACTGAAGCTTTCTTT.

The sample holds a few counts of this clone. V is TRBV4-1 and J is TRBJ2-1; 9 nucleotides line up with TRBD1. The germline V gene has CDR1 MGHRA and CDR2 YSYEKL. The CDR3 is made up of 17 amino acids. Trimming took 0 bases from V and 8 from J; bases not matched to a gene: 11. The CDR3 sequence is CASSQDWGTGWNDEQFF. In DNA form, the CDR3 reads TGCGCCAGCAGCCAAGATTGGGGGACAGGGTGGAACGATGAGCAGTTCTTC.

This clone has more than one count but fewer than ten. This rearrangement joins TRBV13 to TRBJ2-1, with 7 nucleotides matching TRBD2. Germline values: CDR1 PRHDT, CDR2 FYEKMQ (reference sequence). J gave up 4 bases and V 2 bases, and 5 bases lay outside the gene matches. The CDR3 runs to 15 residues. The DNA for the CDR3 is TGTGCCAGCAGCTTATTTCTAGCGGAATACAATGAGCAGTTCTTC. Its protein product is CASSLFLAEYNEQFF. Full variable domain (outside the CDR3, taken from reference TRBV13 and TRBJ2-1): AAGVIQSPRHLIKEKRETATLKCYPIPRHDTVYWYQQGPGQDPQFLISFYEKMQSDKGSIPDRFSAQQFSDYHSELNMSSLELGDSALYFCASSLFLAEYNEQFFGPGTRLTVL.

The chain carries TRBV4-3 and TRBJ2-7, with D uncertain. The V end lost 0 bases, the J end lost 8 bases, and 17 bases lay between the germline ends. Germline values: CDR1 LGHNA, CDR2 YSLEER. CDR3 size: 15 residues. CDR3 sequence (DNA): TGCGCCAGCAGCCAAGATCAATCATACTTTGACCAGCAGTACTTC. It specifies CASSQDQSYFDQQYF.

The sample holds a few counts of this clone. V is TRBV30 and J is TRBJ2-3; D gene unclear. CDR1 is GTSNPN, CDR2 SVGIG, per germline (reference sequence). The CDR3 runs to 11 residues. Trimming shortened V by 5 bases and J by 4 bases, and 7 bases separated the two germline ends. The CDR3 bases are TGTGCCTGGTCTAACTCAGATACGCAGTATTTT. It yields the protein CAWSNSDTQYF.

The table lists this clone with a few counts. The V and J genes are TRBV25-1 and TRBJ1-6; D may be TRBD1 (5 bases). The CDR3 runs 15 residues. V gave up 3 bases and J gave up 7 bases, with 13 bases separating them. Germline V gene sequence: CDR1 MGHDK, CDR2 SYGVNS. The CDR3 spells CASSEPYRGNSPLHF. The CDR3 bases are TGTGCCAGCAGTGAGCCCTACCGGGGGAATTCACCCCTCCACTTT.

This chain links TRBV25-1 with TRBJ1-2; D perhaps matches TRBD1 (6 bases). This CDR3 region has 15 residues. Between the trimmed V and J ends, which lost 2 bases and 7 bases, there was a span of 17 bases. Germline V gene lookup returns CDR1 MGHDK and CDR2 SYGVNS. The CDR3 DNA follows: TGTGCCAGCAGTGAACCACCCGGGACATTGGGTGGCTACACCTTC. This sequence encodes CASSEPPGTLGGYTF.

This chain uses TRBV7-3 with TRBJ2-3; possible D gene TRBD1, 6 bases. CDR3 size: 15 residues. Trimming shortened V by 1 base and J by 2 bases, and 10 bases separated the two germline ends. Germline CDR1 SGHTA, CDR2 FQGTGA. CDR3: CASSLRNRATDTQYF. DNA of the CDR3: TGTGCCAGCAGCTTAAGGAACAGGGCCACAGATACGCAGTATTTT.

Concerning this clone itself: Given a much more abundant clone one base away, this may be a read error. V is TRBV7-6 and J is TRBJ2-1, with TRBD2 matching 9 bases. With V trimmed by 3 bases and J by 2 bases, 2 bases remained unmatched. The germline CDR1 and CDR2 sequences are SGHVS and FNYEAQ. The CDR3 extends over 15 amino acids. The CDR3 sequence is CASSFSGSPYNEQFF. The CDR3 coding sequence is TGTGCCAGCAGCTTTAGCGGGAGCCCCTACAATGAGCAGTTCTTC.

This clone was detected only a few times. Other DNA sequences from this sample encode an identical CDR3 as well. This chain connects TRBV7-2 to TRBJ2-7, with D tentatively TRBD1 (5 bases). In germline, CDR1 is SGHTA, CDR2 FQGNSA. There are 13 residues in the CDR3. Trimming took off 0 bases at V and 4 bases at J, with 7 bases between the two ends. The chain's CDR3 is CASSLAQGYEQYV. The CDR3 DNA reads TGTGCCAGCAGCTTAGCTCAGGGTTACGAGCAGTACGTC.

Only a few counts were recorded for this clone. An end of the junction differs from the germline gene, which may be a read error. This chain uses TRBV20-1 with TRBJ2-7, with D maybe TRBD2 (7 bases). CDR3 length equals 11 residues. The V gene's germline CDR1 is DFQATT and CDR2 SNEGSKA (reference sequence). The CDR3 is CSARGGVEQYF. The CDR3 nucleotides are TGCAGTGCCAGAGGGGGGGTTGAGCAGTACTTC.

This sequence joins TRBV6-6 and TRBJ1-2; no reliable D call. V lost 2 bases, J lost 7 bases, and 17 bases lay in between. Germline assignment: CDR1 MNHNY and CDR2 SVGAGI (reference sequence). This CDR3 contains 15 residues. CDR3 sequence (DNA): TGTGCCAGCAGTTACGCCGCGCGAAAGGAGGGTGGCTACACCTTC. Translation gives CASSYAARKEGGYTF.